Shown below are 26 T cell receptor beta chains from a single sample sequenced in a study of control samples from healthy donors and cancer patients. TCRdb's table, derived via immunoSEQ multiplex PCR, lists solely in-frame clones and lacks some. The sample has more than 95,000 clones; approximately 90% are singletons. The sample taken for sequencing was PBMCs. Every receptor here comes from a man between 60 and 70 years old with lung cancer.

The chain recombines TRBV6-5 with TRBJ2-4; a possible D gene is TRBD1 (6 bases). V lost 2 bases, J lost 6 bases, and 17 bases lay in between. Germline V gene sequence: CDR1 MNHEY, CDR2 SVGAGI. This CDR3 has 16 residues. CDR3 in amino acids: CASSYRAGAGANIQYF. For the CDR3, the DNA is TGTGCCAGCAGTTACCGCGCTGGGGCAGGGGCAAACATTCAGTACTTC.

This clone was counted a single time. This chain links TRBV30 with TRBJ1-1; D is possibly TRBD1 (5 bases). Trimming left V 4 bases short and J 2 bases short, with 11 bases between. The germline gives CDR1 GTSNPN, CDR2 SVGIG (reference sequence). The CDR3 has 13 amino acids. The CDR3 DNA sequence: TGTGCCTGGAAGGTGCAGGGAAACACTGAAGCTTTCTTT. As protein: CAWKVQGNTEAFF.

The chain couples TRBV4-1 to TRBJ2-3; possible D gene TRBD2, 5 bases. This CDR3 has 17 residues. The V end was cut by 4 bases, the J end by 0 bases, with 17 bases between. From germline, CDR1 is MGHRA and CDR2 YSYEKL. The chain's CDR3 is CASSPIGVEASTDTQYF. The CDR3 DNA reads as TGCGCCAGCAGCCCGATCGGGGTAGAAGCTAGCACAGATACGCAGTATTTT.

The chain couples TRBV5-5 to TRBJ2-2, with unresolved D. CDR1 SGHKS and CDR2 YYEKEE come from the germline V gene (reference sequence). CDR3 length: 16 residues. V gave up 2 bases and J gave up 6 bases, with 17 bases separating them. The CDR3 region is CASSFVPRYLAGELFF. The DNA for the CDR3 is TGTGCCAGCAGCTTTGTTCCAAGGTATCTGGCCGGGGAGCTGTTTTTT.

There are a few counts of this clone. This chain links TRBV10-2 with TRBJ1-1, with D perhaps TRBD1 (5 bases). Between the trimmed V and J ends, which lost 3 bases and 7 bases, there was a span of 12 bases. Germline V gives CDR1 WSHSY, CDR2 SAAADI. This CDR3 region has 13 residues. CDR3 bases: TGCGCCAGCAGTGATAGGCGACAGAGTGAAGCTTTCTTT. Translated, it gives CASSDRRQSEAFF.

This rearrangement joins TRBV19 to TRBJ1-4; D is ambiguous. Trimming took off 3 bases at V and 6 bases at J, with 14 bases between the two ends. The CDR3 has 15 amino acids. Germline V gene sequence: CDR1 LNHDA, CDR2 SQIVND (reference sequence). The CDR3 DNA is TGTGCCAGTAGTATGGGCGGGAGATTGGATGAAAAACTGTTTTTT. Residues: CASSMGGRLDEKLFF.

The gene calls are TRBV25-1 and TRBJ2-7, with D maybe TRBD2 (5 bases). Per germline, CDR1 MGHDK and CDR2 SYGVNS. The CDR3 sequence is 13 residues long. CDR3 amino acids: CASRDSFVGKQYV. CDR3 nucleotides: TGTGCCAGCCGTGATAGCTTTGTCGGGAAGCAGTACGTC.

This chain's CDR3 is CASSLVNYGYTF. CDR3 nucleotides: TGTGCCAGCAGCTTGGTAAACTATGGCTACACCTTC. This sequence joins TRBV5-6 and TRBJ1-2; D gene unclear. The V gene lost 0 bases and the J gene lost 2 bases, with 2 bases spanning the gap. CDR1 is SGHDT, CDR2 YYEEEE, per germline. The CDR3 totals 12 residues.

The chain joins TRBV27 to TRBJ1-6, with 8 bases that match TRBD1. The germline V gene has CDR1 MNHEY and CDR2 SMNVEV (reference sequence). V lost 4 bases and J lost 6; bases outside the gene matches: 5. This CDR3 contains 15 residues. The CDR3 nucleotides read TGTGCCAGCAGTTCTCCGGGACAGGCTAATTCACCCCTCCACTTT. Translated, it gives CASSSPGQANSPLHF.

V is TRBV6-6 and J is TRBJ1-1, with D possibly matching TRBD1 (5 bases). The CDR3 runs to 13 residues. Looked up from germline, CDR1 is MNHNY and CDR2 is SVGAGI (reference sequence). Trimming shortened V by 5 bases and J by 4 bases, and 11 bases separated the two germline ends. The CDR3 sequence is CASSARGGTEAFF. The CDR3 coding sequence is TGTGCCAGCAGTGCGCGGGGGGGCACTGAAGCTTTCTTT.

The V gene is TRBV10-2, the J gene TRBJ1-2; tentative D call: TRBD1 (5 bases). The CDR3 covers 15 residues. Germline V gene lookup returns CDR1 WSHSY and CDR2 SAAADI. V gave up 6 bases and J gave up 4 bases, with 18 bases separating them. The chain's CDR3 is CASRSGEGTGYGYTF. The CDR3 DNA is TGCGCCAGCAGGTCAGGCGAAGGGACGGGCTATGGCTACACCTTC.

The chain has TRBV5-1 and TRBJ2-5; 10 nucleotides agree with TRBD2. The CDR3 is 15 residues long. Trimming took 5 bases from V and 1 from J; bases not matched to a gene: 5. Germline assignment: CDR1 SGHRS and CDR2 YFSETQ. CDR3 sequence (DNA): TGCGCCAGCAGTGCGCTAGCGGGGGTCCAAGAGACCCAGTACTTC. Its translation is CASSALAGVQETQYF.

V and J are TRBV18 and TRBJ1-2; tentative D call: TRBD1 (6 bases). This CDR3 contains 14 residues. Germline-derived CDR1 and CDR2 are KGHSH and LQKENI. The V and J ends lost 4 bases and 2 bases respectively, with 11 bases between them. In DNA, the CDR3 is TGTGCCAGCTCACAACTGGGACAAAACTATGGCTACACCTTC. Its protein is CASSQLGQNYGYTF.

The rearrangement links TRBV5-4 to TRBJ2-5; 8 bases fit TRBD1. V shed 4 bases and J 1 base; nucleotides not matched to a gene: 3. The CDR3 extends over 14 amino acids. Germline lookup yields CDR1 SGHNT and CDR2 YYREEE (reference sequence). CDR3 nucleotide sequence: TGTGCCAGCAGCCCCGACAGGGGCCAAGAGACCCAGTACTTC. Protein sequence: CASSPDRGQETQYF.

V gene TRBV24-1 combines with J gene TRBJ2-2; D is perhaps TRBD1 or TRBD2 (5 bases each). The CDR3 consists of 17 residues. The germline CDR1 and CDR2 sequences are KGHDR and SFDVKD. V was pared by 3 bases and J by 3 bases, with 16 bases between. DNA of the CDR3: TGTGCCACCAGTGATGGTGGGTTCGGGGCCGACACCGGGGAGCTGTTTTTT. It translates to CATSDGGFGADTGELFF.

V is TRBV5-1 and J is TRBJ1-4; TRBD1 agrees at 8 bases. V lost 5 bases, J lost 3 bases, and 9 bases stayed unmatched. Germline values: CDR1 SGHRS, CDR2 YFSETQ. The CDR3 is 16 amino acids. DNA for the CDR3: TGCGCCAGCAGTGGGGTACAGGGGGAACCTAATGAAAAACTGTTTTTT. It translates to CASSGVQGEPNEKLFF.

The rearrangement links TRBV7-3 to TRBJ2-5; TRBD2 matches at 11 bases. The CDR3 loop spans 16 amino acids. J was trimmed by 1 base and V by 5 bases; bases with no gene match: 6. Germline V lookup: CDR1 SGHTA, CDR2 FQGTGA. CDR3 sequence reads: CASSPSSGGPQETQYF. CDR3 DNA sequence: TGTGCCAGCAGCCCGTCTAGCGGGGGGCCCCAAGAGACCCAGTACTTC.

This chain connects TRBV15 to TRBJ2-7; D ambiguous. V shed 4 bases and J shed 2 bases, with 9 bases lying between them. Germline assignment: CDR1 LNHNV and CDR2 YYDKDF (reference sequence). The CDR3 runs to 13 residues. The CDR3 nucleotides read TGTGCCACCAGCAAGGGATACACCTACGAGCAGTACTTC. Residues: CATSKGYTYEQYF.

V usage is TRBV3-1 (or the pseudogene TRBV3-2) and J usage is TRBJ1-4; D remains ambiguous. Between the trimmed V and J ends, which lost 0 bases and 7 bases, there was a span of 6 bases. CDR3 length: 13 residues. Germline values: CDR1 LGHDT, CDR2 YNNKEL (reference sequence). The CDR3 protein is CASSQDRREKLFF. CDR3 in DNA: TGTGCCAGCAGCCAAGATCGGCGTGAAAAACTGTTTTTT.

This rearrangement joins TRBV18 to TRBJ1-2, with 7 bases fitting TRBD1. Germline lookup yields CDR1 KGHSH and CDR2 LQKENI. This CDR3 has 16 amino acids. V lost 5 bases to trimming and J lost 0 bases; unmatched junction nucleotides: 9. The CDR3 reads CASSEQGIGTNYGYTF. The CDR3 DNA sequence: TGTGCCAGCTCAGAACAGGGGATTGGGACTAACTATGGCTACACCTTC.

The chain combines TRBV12-3 or TRBV12-4 with TRBJ1-2; a weak D match, TRBD1 (5 bases). The length of the CDR3 is 13 residues. V lost 5 bases, J lost 7 bases, and 14 bases lay in between. The DNA for the CDR3 is TGTGCCAGCAGTACCAATCAGGGCAGTGGCTACACCTTC. It specifies CASSTNQGSGYTF.

The gene calls are TRBV11-2 and TRBJ1-5; no clear D gene. This CDR3 spans 14 amino acids. The germline gives CDR1 SGHAT, CDR2 FQNNGV. V lost 0 bases and J lost 3, with 6 bases in between. The CDR3 DNA sequence: TGTGCCAGCAGCTTAGAGTCAGTCAATCAGCCCCAGCATTTT. Residues: CASSLESVNQPQHF.

The J gene is TRBJ2-2, the V gene TRBV5-4, with TRBD1 as a possible D gene (5 bases). Germline V gene lookup returns CDR1 SGHNT and CDR2 YYREEE (reference sequence). Trimming took 1 base from V and 2 from J, leaving 9 bases between them. The CDR3 runs 15 residues. The CDR3 sequence: CASSLRQSNTGELFF. Here the CDR3 DNA reads TGTGCCAGCAGCTTGAGACAGAGTAACACCGGGGAGCTGTTTTTT.

The chain is built from TRBV6-5 and TRBJ2-7; D is possibly TRBD1 (6 bases). The CDR3 loop spans 13 amino acids. V lost 5 bases and J lost 6, with 14 bases in between. Germline V gene data show CDR1 as MNHEY and CDR2 as SVGAGI. CDR3 sequence reads: CASSTGMVVEQYV. Here the CDR3 DNA reads TGTGCCAGCAGTACAGGGATGGTTGTCGAGCAGTACGTC.

This clone appeared a single time. This chain links TRBV27 with TRBJ1-1; D ambiguous. Looked up from germline, CDR1 is MNHEY and CDR2 is SMNVEV (reference sequence). The CDR3 length is 15 residues. Trimming stripped 2 bases from V and 0 bases from J, with 10 bases between. CDR3 amino acids: CASSLGAGMNTEAFF. The CDR3 nucleotides are TGTGCCAGCAGTTTAGGAGCAGGAATGAACACTGAAGCTTTCTTT.

The V call is TRBV21-1, the J call TRBJ1-1; the D segment call TRBD1 is taken from the table without a DNA check. TRBV21-1 represents a pseudogene. The CDR3 length is 14 residues. The CDR3 nucleotides are TGTGCCAGCAGCAAAGGGACAAATAACACTGAAGCTTTCTTT. Translating it yields CASSKGTNNTEAFF.